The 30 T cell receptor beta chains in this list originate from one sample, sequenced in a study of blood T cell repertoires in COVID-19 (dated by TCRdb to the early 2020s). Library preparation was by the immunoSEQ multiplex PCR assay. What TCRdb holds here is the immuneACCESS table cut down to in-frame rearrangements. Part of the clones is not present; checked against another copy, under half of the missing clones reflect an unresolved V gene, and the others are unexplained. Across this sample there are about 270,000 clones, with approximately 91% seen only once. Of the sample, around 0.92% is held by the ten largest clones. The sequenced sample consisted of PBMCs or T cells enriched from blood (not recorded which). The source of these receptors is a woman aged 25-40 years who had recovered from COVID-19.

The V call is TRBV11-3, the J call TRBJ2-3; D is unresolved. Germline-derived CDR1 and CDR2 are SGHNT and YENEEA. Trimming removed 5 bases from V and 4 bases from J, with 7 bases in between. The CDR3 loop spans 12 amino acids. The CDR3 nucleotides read TGTGCCAGCAGCCACACACCAGATACGCAGTATTTT. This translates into CASSHTPDTQYF.

The DNA of the CDR3 is TGTGCCAGCAGTTTCGCGGGGGCTGACGGCTACACCTTC. Encoded protein: CASSFAGADGYTF. This sequence joins TRBV6-5 and TRBJ1-2, with D maybe TRBD1 (6 bases). In germline, CDR1 is MNHEY, CDR2 SVGAGI. The V end lost 4 bases, the J end lost 8 bases, and 14 bases lay between the germline ends. The CDR3 has 13 residues.

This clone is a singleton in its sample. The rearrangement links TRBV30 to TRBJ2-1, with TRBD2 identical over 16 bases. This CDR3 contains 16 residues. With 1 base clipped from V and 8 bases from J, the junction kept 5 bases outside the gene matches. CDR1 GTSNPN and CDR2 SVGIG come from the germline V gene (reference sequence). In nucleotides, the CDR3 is TGTGCCTGGAGTGGATCGGGACTAGCGGGGGGGGATGAGCAGTTCTTC. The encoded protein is CAWSGSGLAGGDEQFF.

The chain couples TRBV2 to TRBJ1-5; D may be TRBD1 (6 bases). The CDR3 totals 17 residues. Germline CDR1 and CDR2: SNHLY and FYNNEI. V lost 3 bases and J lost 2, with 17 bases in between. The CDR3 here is CASSDLPGARGNQPQHF. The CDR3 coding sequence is TGTGCCAGCAGTGACCTCCCAGGGGCTAGGGGCAATCAGCCCCAGCATTTT. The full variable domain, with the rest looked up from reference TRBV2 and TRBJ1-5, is EPEVTQTPSHQVTQMGQEVILRCVPISNHLYFYWYRQILGQKVEFLVSFYNNEISEKSEIFDDQFSVERPDGSNFTLKIRSTKLEDSAMYFCASSDLPGARGNQPQHFGDGTRLSIL.

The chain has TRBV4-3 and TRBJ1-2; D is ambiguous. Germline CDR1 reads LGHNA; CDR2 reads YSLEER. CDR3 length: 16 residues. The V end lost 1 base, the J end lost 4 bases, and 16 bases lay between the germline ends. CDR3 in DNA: TGCGCCAGCAGCCAAGTCCCTAGACTGTCCCTCTATGGCTACACCTTC. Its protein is CASSQVPRLSLYGYTF.

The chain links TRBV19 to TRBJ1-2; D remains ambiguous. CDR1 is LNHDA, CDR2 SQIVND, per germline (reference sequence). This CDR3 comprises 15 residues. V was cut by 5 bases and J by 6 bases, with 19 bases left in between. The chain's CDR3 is CASSPRRISRDGYTF. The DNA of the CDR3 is TGTGCCAGTAGTCCCCGACGCATCTCTCGGGATGGCTACACCTTC. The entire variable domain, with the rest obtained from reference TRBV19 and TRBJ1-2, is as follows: DGGITQSPKYLFRKEGQNVTLSCEQNLNHDAMYWYRQDPGQGLRLIYYSQIVNDFQKGDIAEGYSVSREKKESFPLTVTSAQKNPTAFYLCASSPRRISRDGYTFGSGTRLTVV.

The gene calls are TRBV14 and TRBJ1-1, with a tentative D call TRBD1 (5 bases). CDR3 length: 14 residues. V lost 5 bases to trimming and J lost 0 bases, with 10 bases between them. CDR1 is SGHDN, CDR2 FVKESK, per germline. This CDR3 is CASSMGGLNTEAFF. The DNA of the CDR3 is TGTGCCAGCAGCATGGGGGGGTTGAACACTGAAGCTTTCTTT.

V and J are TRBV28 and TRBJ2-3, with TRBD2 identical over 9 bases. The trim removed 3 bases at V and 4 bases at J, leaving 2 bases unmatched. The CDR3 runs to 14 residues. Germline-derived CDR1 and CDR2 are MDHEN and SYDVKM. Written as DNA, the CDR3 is TGTGCCAGCAGTTTCATAGCGGGAGCAGATACGCAGTATTTT. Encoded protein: CASSFIAGADTQYF.

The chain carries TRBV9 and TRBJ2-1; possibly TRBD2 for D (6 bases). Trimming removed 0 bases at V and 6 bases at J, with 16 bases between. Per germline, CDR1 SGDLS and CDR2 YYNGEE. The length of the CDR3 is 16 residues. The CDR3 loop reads CASSVGGGGMGNEQFF. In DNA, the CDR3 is TGTGCCAGCAGCGTAGGGGGAGGCGGGATGGGCAATGAGCAGTTCTTC.

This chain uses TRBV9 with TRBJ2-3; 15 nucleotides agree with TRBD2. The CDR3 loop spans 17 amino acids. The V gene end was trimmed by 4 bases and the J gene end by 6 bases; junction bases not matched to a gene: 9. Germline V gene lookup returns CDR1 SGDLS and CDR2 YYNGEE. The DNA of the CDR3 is TGTGCCAGCAGCCCCCACATCGGGACTAGCGGGGGGGATACGCAGTATTTT. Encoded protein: CASSPHIGTSGGDTQYF.

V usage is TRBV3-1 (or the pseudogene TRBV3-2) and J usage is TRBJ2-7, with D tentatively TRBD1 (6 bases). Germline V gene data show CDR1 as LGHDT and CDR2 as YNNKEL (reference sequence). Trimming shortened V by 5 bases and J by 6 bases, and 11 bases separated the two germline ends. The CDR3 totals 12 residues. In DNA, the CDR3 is TGTGCCAGCAGCAAACAGGGACGCGAGCAGTACTTC. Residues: CASSKQGREQYF.

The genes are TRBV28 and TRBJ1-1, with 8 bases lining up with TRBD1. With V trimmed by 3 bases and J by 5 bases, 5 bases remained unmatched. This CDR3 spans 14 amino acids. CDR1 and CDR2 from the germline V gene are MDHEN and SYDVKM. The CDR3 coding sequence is TGTGCCAGCAGTTTCAGGGGGCGTGGGACTGAAGCTTTCTTT. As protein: CASSFRGRGTEAFF.

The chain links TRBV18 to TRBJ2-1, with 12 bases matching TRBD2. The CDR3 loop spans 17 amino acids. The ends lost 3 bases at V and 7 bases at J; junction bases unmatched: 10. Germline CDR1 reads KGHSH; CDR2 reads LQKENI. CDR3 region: CASSPTFSSGGANEQFF. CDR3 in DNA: TGTGCCAGCTCACCGACGTTTTCTAGCGGGGGGGCAAATGAGCAGTTCTTC.

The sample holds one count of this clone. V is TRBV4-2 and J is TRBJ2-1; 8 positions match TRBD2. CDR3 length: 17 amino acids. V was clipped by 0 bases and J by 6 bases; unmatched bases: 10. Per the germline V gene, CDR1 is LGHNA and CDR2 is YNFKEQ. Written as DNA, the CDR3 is TGTGCCAGCAGCCAAGACCCAGCGGGAGTCAGTAGCAATGAGCAGTTCTTC. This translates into CASSQDPAGVSSNEQFF.

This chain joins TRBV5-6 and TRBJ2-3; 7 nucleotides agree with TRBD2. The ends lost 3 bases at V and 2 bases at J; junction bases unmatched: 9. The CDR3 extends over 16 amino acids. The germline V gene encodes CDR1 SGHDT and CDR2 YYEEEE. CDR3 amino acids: CASSWGREGDTDTQYF. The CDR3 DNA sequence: TGTGCCAGCAGCTGGGGTAGGGAGGGCGACACAGATACGCAGTATTTT.

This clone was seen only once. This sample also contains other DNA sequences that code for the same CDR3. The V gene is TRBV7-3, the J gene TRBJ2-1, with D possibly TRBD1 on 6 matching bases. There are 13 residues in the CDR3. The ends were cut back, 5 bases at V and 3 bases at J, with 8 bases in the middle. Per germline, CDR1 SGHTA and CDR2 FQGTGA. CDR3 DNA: TGTGCCAGCAGCCAGGGGCTCTACAATGAGCAGTTCTTC. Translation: CASSQGLYNEQFF.

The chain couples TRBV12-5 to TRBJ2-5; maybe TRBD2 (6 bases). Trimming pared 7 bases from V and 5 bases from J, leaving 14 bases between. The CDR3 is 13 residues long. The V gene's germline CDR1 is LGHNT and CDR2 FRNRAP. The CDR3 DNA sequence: TGTGCTAGTGCCCTGGCGGGGCGGGAGACCCAGTACTTC. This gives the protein CASALAGRETQYF.

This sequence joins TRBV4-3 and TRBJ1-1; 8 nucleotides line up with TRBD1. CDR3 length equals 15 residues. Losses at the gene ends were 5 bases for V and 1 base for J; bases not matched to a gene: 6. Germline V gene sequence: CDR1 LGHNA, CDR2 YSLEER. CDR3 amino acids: CASSVLGQGNTEAFF. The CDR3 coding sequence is TGCGCCAGCAGCGTCCTCGGACAGGGGAACACTGAAGCTTTCTTT.

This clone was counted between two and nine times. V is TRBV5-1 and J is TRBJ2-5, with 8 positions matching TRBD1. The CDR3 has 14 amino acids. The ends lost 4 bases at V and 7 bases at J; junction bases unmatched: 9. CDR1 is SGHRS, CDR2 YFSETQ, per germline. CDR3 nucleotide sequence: TGCGCCAGCAGCCAAGTGACAGGGGAAGGGACCCAGTACTTC. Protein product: CASSQVTGEGTQYF.

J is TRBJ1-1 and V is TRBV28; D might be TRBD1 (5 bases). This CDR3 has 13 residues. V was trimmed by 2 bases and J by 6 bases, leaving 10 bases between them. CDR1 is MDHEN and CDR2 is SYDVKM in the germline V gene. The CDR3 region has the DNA TGTGCCAGCAGTTTAATTGGGGCCGCTGAAGCTTTCTTT. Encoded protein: CASSLIGAAEAFF.

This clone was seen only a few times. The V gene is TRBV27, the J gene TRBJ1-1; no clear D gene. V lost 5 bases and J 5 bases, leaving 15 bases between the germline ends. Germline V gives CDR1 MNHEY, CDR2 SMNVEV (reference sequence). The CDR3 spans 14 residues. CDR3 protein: CASSPQTRVTEAFF. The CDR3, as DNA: TGTGCCAGCAGTCCCCAGACGCGGGTGACTGAAGCTTTCTTT.

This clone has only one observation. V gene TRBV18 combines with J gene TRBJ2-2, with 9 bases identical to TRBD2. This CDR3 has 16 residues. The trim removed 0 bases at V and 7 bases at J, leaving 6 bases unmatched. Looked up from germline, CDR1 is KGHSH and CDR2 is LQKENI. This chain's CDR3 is CASSPPKGLAYGELFF. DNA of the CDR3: TGTGCCAGCTCACCACCGAAGGGACTAGCTTACGGGGAGCTGTTTTTT.

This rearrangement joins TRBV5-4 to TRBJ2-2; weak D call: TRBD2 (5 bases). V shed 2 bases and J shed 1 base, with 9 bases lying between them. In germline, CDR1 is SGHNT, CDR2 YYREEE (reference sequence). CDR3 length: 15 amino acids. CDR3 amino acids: CASSFFEGNTGELFF. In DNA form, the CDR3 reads TGTGCCAGCAGCTTTTTCGAGGGGAACACCGGGGAGCTGTTTTTT.

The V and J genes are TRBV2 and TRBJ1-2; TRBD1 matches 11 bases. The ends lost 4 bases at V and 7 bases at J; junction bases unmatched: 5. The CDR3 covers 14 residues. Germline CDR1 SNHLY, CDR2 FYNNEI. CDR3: CASSVDRGPGGYTF. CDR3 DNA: TGTGCCAGCAGTGTGGACAGGGGGCCGGGTGGCTACACCTTC.

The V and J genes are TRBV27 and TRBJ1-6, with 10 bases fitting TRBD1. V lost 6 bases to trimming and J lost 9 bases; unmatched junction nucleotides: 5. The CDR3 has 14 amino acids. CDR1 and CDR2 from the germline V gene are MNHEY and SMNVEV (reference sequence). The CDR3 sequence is CASRTGGWASPLHF. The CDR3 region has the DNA TGTGCCAGCAGGACAGGGGGCTGGGCTTCACCCCTCCACTTT.

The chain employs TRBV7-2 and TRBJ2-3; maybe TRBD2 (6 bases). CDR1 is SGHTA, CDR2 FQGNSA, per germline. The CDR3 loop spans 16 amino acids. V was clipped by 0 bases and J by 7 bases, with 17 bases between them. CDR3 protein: CASSLAPGRGGYTQYF. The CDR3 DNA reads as TGTGCCAGCAGCTTAGCCCCCGGGCGGGGTGGCTATACGCAGTATTTT.

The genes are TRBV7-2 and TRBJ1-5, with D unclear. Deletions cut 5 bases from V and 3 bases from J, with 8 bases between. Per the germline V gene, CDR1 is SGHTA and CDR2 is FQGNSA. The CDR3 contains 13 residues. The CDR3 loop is CASSIHLNQPQHF. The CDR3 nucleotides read TGTGCCAGCAGCATACACCTCAATCAGCCCCAGCATTTT.

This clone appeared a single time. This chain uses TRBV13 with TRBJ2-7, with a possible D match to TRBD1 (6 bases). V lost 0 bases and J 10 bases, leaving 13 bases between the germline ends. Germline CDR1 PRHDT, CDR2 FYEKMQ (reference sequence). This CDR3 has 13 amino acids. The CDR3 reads CASSLGLGAEQYF. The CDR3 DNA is TGTGCCAGCAGCTTAGGCCTGGGGGCCGAACAGTACTTC.

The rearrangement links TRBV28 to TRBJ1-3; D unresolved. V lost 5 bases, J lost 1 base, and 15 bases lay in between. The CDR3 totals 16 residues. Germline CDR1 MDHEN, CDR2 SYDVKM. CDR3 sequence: CASSGSLYGSGNTIYF. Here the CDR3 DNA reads TGTGCCAGCAGTGGCTCACTATATGGGTCTGGAAACACCATATATTTT.

CDR3 sequence (DNA): TGTGCCAGCAGCCTTGACAGAAGAGTCGGGGAGCTGTTTTTT. Translated, it gives CASSLDRRVGELFF. The chain joins TRBV7-9 to TRBJ2-2, with D possibly matching TRBD1 (5 bases). The CDR3 is 14 amino acids. V was clipped by 5 bases and J by 7 bases, with 14 bases between them. Looked up from germline, CDR1 is SEHNR and CDR2 is FQNEAQ (reference sequence).